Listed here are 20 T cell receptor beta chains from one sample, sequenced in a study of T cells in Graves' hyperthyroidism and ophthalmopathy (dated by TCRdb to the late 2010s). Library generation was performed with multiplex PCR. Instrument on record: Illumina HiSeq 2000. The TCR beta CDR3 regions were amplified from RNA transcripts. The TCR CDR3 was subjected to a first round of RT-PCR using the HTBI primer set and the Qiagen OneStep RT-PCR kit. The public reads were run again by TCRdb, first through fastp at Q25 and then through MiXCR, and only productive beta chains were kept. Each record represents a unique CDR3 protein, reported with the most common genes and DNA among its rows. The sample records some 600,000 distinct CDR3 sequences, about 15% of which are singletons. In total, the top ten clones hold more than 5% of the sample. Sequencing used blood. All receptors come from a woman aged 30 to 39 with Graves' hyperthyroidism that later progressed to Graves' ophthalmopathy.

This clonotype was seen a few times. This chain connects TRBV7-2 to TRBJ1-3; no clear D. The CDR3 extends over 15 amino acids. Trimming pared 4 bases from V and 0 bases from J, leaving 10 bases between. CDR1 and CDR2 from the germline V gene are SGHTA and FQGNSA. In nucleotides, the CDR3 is TGTGCCAGCAGCTCTGACGGCAACTCTGGAAACACCATATATTTT. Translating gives CASSSDGNSGNTIYF.

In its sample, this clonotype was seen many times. In DNA form, the CDR3 reads TGTGCCAGCTCACCTCCGGAGGGCTATGGCTACACCTTC. Protein sequence: CASSPPEGYGYTF. The gene calls are TRBV18 and TRBJ1-2, with D uncertain. The germline V gene has CDR1 KGHSH and CDR2 LQKENI. The V gene lost 3 bases and the J gene lost 4 bases, with 9 bases spanning the gap. The CDR3 length is 13 residues.

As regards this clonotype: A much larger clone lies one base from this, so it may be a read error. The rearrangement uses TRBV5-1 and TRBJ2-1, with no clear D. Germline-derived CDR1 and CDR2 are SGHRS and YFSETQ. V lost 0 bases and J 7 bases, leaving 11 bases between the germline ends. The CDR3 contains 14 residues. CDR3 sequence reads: CASSLVKSVNEQFF. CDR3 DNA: TGCGCCAGCAGCTTGGTCAAAAGCGTGAATGAGCAGTTCTTC.

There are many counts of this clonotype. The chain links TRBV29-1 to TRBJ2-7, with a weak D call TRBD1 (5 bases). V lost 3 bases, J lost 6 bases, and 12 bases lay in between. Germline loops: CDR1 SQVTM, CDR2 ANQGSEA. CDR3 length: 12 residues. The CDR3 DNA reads TGCAGCGTTGATGCAGGGTACTCCGAGCAGTACTTC. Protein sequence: CSVDAGYSEQYF.

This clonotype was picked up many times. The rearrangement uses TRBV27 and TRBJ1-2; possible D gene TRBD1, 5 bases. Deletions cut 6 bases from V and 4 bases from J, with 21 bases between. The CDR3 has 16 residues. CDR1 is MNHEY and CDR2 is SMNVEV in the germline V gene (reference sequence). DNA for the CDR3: TGTGCCAGCAGGGAAGTGGCGGGGGAAAGAGCCTATGGCTACACCTTC. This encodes CASREVAGERAYGYTF.

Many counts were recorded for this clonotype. This chain's CDR3 is CASSSTANYGYTF. In DNA, the CDR3 is TGTGCCAGCAGTTCGACAGCTAACTATGGCTACACCTTC. This sequence joins TRBV28 and TRBJ1-2, with D perhaps matching TRBD1 (5 bases). The V end was cut by 4 bases, the J end by 0 bases, with 6 bases between. The CDR3 totals 13 residues. CDR1 MDHEN and CDR2 SYDVKM come from the germline V gene.

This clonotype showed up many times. The CDR3 is CASSTSRAGELFF. The CDR3 DNA follows: TGTGCCAGCAGCACATCTCGCGCCGGGGAGCTGTTTTTT. The rearrangement links TRBV12-3 or TRBV12-4 to TRBJ2-2, with unresolved D. This CDR3 comprises 13 residues. Trimming cost V 6 bases and J 6 bases, with 11 bases left between them.

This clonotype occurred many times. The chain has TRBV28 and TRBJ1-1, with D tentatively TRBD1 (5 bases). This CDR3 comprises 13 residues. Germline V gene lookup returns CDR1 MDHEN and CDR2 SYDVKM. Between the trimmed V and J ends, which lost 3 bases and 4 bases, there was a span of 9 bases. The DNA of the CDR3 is TGTGCCAGCAGTTTGGGGACCGTCACTGAAGCTTTCTTT. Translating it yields CASSLGTVTEAFF.

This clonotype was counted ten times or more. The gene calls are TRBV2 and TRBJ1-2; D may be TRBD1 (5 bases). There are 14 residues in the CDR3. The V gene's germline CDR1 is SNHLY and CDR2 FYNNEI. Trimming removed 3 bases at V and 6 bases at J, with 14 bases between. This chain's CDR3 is CASSDRGGQDGYTF. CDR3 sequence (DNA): TGTGCCAGCAGTGATCGGGGCGGGCAAGATGGCTACACCTTC.

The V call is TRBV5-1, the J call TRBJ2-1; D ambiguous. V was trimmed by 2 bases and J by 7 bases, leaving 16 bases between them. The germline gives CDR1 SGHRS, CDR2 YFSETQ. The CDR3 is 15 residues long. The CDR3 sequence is CASSLLALAANEQFF. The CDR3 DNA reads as TGCGCCAGCAGCTTACTTGCTTTGGCGGCAAATGAGCAGTTCTTC.

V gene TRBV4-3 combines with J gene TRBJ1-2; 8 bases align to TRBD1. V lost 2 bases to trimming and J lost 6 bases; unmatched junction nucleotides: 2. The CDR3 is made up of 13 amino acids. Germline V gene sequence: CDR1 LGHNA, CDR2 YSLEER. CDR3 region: CASSQLTGDGYTF. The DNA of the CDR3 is TGCGCCAGCAGCCAATTGACAGGGGATGGCTACACCTTC.

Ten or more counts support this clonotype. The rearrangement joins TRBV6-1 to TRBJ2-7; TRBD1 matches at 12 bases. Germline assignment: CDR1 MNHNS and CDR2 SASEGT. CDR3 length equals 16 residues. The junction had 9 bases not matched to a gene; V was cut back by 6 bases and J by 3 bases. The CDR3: CASRRPGTGGVYEQYF. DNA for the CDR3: TGTGCCAGCAGGCGACCCGGGACAGGGGGCGTCTACGAGCAGTACTTC.

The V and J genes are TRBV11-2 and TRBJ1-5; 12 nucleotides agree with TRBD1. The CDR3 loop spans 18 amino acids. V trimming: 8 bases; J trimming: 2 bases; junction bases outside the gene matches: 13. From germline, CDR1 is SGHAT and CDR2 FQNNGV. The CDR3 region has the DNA TGTGCCAGCGCGTCCGGGACAGGGGGCGCATTAGGCAATCAGCCCCAGCATTTT. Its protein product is CASASGTGGALGNQPQHF. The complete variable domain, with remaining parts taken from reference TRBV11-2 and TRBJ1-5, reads EAGVAQSPRYKIIEKRQSVAFWCNPISGHATLYWYQQILGQGPKLLIQFQNNGVVDDSQLPKDRFSAERLKGVDSTLKIQPAKLEDSAVYLCASASGTGGALGNQPQHFGDGTRLSIL.

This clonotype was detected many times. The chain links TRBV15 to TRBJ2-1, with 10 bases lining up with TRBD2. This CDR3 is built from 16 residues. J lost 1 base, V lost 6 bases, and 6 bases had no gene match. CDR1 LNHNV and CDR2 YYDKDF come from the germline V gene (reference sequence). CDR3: CATSPLAGASYNEQFF. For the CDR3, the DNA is TGTGCCACCAGTCCCCTAGCGGGAGCGTCCTACAATGAGCAGTTCTTC. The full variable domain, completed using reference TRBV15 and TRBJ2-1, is DAMVIQNPRYQVTQFGKPVTLSCSQTLNHNVMYWYQQKSSQAPKLLFHYYDKDFNNEADTPDNFQSRRPNTSFCFLDIRSPGLGDTAMYLCATSPLAGASYNEQFFGPGTRLTVL.

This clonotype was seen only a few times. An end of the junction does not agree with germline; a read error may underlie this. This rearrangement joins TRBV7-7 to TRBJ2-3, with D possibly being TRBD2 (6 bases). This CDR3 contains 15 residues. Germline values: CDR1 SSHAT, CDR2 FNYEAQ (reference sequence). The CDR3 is CASSRGSIAPEEQYF. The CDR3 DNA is TGTGCTAGCAGCCGGGGGAGCATAGCCCCGGAAGAACAGTATTTT.

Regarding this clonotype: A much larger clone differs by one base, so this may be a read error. CDR3 in amino acids: CAGSLAGQGSQPQHF. DNA of the CDR3: TGCGCCGGCAGCCTAGCCGGACAGGGTAGTCAGCCCCAGCATTTT. V and J are TRBV4-1 and TRBJ1-5, with 8 bases lining up with TRBD1. Germline-derived CDR1 and CDR2 are MGHRA and YSYEKL. The CDR3 spans 15 residues.

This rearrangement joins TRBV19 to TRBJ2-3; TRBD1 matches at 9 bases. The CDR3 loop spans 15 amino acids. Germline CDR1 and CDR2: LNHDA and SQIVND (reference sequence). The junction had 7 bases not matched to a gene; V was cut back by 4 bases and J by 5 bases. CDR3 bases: TGTGCCAGTAGTACCTCGGGACAGGGCCAAGATACGCAGTATTTT. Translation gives CASSTSGQGQDTQYF.

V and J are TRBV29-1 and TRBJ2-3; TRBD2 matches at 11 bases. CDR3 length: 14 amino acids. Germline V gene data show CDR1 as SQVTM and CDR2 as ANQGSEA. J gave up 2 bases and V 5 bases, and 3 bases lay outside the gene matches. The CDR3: CSVRSGRATDTQYF. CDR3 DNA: TGCAGCGTTCGTAGCGGGAGGGCCACAGATACGCAGTATTTT.

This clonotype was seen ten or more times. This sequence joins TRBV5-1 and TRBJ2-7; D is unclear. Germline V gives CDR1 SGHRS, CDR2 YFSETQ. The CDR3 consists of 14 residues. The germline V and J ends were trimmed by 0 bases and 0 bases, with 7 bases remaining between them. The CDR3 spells CASSLETFSYEQYF. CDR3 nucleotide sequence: TGCGCCAGCAGCTTGGAAACGTTCTCCTACGAGCAGTACTTC. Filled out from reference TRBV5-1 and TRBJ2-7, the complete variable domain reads KAGVTQTPRYLIKTRGQQVTLSCSPISGHRSVSWYQQTPGQGLQFLFEYFSETQRNKGNFPGRFSGRQFSNSRSEMNVSTLELGDSALYLCASSLETFSYEQYFGPGTRLTVT.

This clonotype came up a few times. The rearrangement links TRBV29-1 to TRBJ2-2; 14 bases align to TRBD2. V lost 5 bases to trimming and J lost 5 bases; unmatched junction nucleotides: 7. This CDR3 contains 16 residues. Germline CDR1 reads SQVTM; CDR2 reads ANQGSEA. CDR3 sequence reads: CSVKGLAGAGTGELFF. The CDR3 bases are TGCAGCGTTAAGGGACTAGCGGGAGCGGGGACCGGGGAGCTGTTTTTT.